This TCR beta chain was sequenced in a study of CD8 T cells in Susac syndrome. Trimming took off 3 bases at V and 6 bases at J, with 18 bases between the two ends. The CDR3 runs 14 residues. Germline V lookup: CDR1 SQVTM, CDR2 ANQGSEA. RNA, at about 0.45 to 1 ug, was reverse transcribed with random hexamers. TCRdb used MiXCR to reprocess the immunoSEQ multiplex PCR reads, holding one entry per CDR3 protein. The profile shows about 180,000 distinct CDR3 sequences, 95% of them singletons. The clonotype was recovered from a human donor with multiple sclerosis. J is TRBJ2-7 and V is TRBV29-1; D not certain. Specimen: CD8+ T cells from PBMCs. In nucleotides, the CDR3 is TGCAGCGTTGATGCTGGCTCCGCGCGAGGCGAGCAGTACTTC. It specifies CSVDAGSARGEQYF.